These 23 T cell receptor beta chains share one sample of origin, sequenced in a study of blood T cell repertoires in COVID-19. Method: immunoSEQ multiplex PCR; TCRdb's copy keeps in-frame clones and lacks some. The table records 170,000 or so clones, about 75% of them present only once. Sequencing input: peripheral blood. The receptors originated from a woman in her 70s with acute or convalescent COVID-19.

The chain joins TRBV15 to TRBJ1-4; 8 bases are a match to TRBD1. The CDR3 covers 15 residues. The germline V gene encodes CDR1 LNHNV and CDR2 YYDKDF (reference sequence). J gave up 8 bases and V 3 bases, and 8 bases lay outside the gene matches. CDR3 amino acids: CATSSDRGIVEKLFF. CDR3 coding DNA: TGTGCCACCAGCAGCGACAGGGGAATAGTGGAAAAACTGTTTTTT.

This chain uses TRBV2 with TRBJ2-7, with a weak D call TRBD1 (5 bases). Trimming left V 6 bases short and J 0 bases short, with 12 bases between. Per germline, CDR1 SNHLY and CDR2 FYNNEI. The CDR3 runs to 14 residues. CDR3 amino acids: CASRFSGPSYEQYF. CDR3 coding DNA: TGTGCCAGCAGGTTCTCAGGGCCCTCCTACGAGCAGTACTTC.

CDR3 loop: CASSFSVVNRNTEAFF. The CDR3 bases are TGTGCCAGCAGCTTTAGCGTCGTAAACCGGAACACTGAAGCTTTCTTT. The V and J genes are TRBV7-9 and TRBJ1-1, with D hard to call. Trimming pared 3 bases from V and 1 base from J, leaving 15 bases between. Germline CDR1 reads SEHNR; CDR2 reads FQNEAQ (reference sequence). The CDR3 has 16 residues.

This CDR3 is CASRSTGDTEAFF. The CDR3 DNA reads as TGTGCCAGCAGGTCAACAGGGGACACTGAAGCTTTCTTT. V and J are TRBV6-5 and TRBJ1-1; TRBD1 matches at 7 bases. CDR3 length: 13 amino acids. The germline V gene has CDR1 MNHEY and CDR2 SVGAGI. The V segment lost 6 bases and the J segment 3 bases; nucleotides outside the gene matches: 4.

The chain combines TRBV3-1 (or the pseudogene TRBV3-2) with TRBJ1-5; 12 bases align to TRBD1. CDR3 length: 17 amino acids. J gave up 2 bases and V 1 base, and 3 bases lay outside the gene matches. Germline V gene data show CDR1 as LGHDT and CDR2 as YNNKEL (reference sequence). CDR3 amino acids: CASSQAGQGARNQPQHF. The CDR3 nucleotides read TGTGCCAGCAGCCAAGCGGGACAGGGGGCGCGCAATCAGCCCCAGCATTTT.

This clone was detected only a few times. The CDR3 nucleotides are TGTGCCAGCAGCTTAACCCCAACAGGGTCCGGAAACACCATATATTTT. Translated, it gives CASSLTPTGSGNTIYF. This chain links TRBV7-8 with TRBJ1-3; maybe TRBD1 (6 bases). Germline V gene data show CDR1 as SGHVS and CDR2 as FQNEAQ. The CDR3 contains 16 residues. V was pared by 2 bases and J by 4 bases, with 15 bases between.

The V call is TRBV7-9, the J call TRBJ1-3; D might be TRBD1 (5 bases). The V and J ends lost 5 bases and 0 bases respectively, with 20 bases between them. The germline V gene encodes CDR1 SEHNR and CDR2 FQNEAQ (reference sequence). The CDR3 contains 18 residues. The CDR3 sequence: CASSPGPGQGFSGNTIYF. CDR3 coding DNA: TGTGCCAGCAGCCCCGGGCCGGGCCAGGGATTCTCTGGAAACACCATATATTTT. Filled out from reference TRBV7-9 and TRBJ1-3, the complete variable domain reads DTGVSQNPRHKITKRGQNVTFRCDPISEHNRLYWYRQTLGQGPEFLTYFQNEAQLEKSRLLSDRFSAERPKGSFSTLEIQRTEQGDSAMYLCASSPGPGQGFSGNTIYFGEGSWLTVV.

CDR3 DNA sequence: TGTGCCATCAGTGAGCCGACAGGGGGTCAATCCGAGCAGTACTTC. As protein: CAISEPTGGQSEQYF. The chain is built from TRBV10-3 and TRBJ2-7; 9 bases align to TRBD1. Germline CDR1 ENHRY, CDR2 SYGVKD. CDR3 length equals 15 residues. The trim removed 2 bases at V and 6 bases at J, leaving 8 bases unmatched.

This chain joins TRBV27 and TRBJ2-1, with a possible D match to TRBD1 (5 bases). V was trimmed by 4 bases and J by 15 bases, leaving 16 bases between them. There are 12 residues in the CDR3. CDR1 MNHEY and CDR2 SMNVEV come from the germline V gene (reference sequence). The CDR3: CASSSTGTKWFF. The CDR3 DNA is TGTGCCAGCAGTTCTACAGGTACTAAGTGGTTCTTC.

In regard to this clone: The sample has other DNA sequences that encode this CDR3 too. The rearrangement joins TRBV6-1 to TRBJ2-5, with D possibly TRBD1 on 5 matching bases. CDR1 and CDR2 from the germline V gene are MNHNS and SASEGT. The CDR3 is 13 amino acids. Deletions cut 2 bases from V and 2 bases from J, with 6 bases between. CDR3: CASSENRQETQYF. As DNA, the CDR3 is TGTGCCAGCAGTGAAAACAGGCAAGAGACCCAGTACTTC.

The chain carries TRBV14 and TRBJ2-1; the D gene is possibly TRBD2 (5 bases). Germline CDR1 SGHDN, CDR2 FVKESK. With 4 bases removed from V and 5 bases from J, the gap between germline ends came to 15 bases. There are 15 residues in the CDR3. The CDR3 DNA reads as TGTGCCAGCAGCCTCTGGACTGTCCGAAACAATGAGCAGTTCTTC. This translates into CASSLWTVRNNEQFF.

The chain employs TRBV7-2 and TRBJ1-6, with TRBD1 identical over 8 bases. The length of the CDR3 is 15 residues. Germline V gene lookup returns CDR1 SGHTA and CDR2 FQGNSA. V lost 4 bases to trimming and J lost 6 bases; unmatched junction nucleotides: 5. CDR3: CASSSRQGSNSPLHF. The CDR3 region has the DNA TGTGCCAGCAGCTCCAGACAGGGGAGTAATTCACCCCTCCACTTT.

The chain couples TRBV10-3 to TRBJ2-7; 8 bases align to TRBD2. The trim removed 4 bases at V and 6 bases at J, leaving 8 bases unmatched. Per the germline V gene, CDR1 is ENHRY and CDR2 is SYGVKD. This CDR3 comprises 14 residues. The CDR3 spells CAISAGTSRGEQYF. In DNA, the CDR3 is TGTGCCATCAGTGCCGGGACTAGTCGAGGCGAGCAGTACTTC.

V is TRBV5-4 and J is TRBJ2-7; TRBD1 might be the D (5 bases). The ends were cut back, 0 bases at V and 3 bases at J, with 13 bases in the middle. Germline CDR1 reads SGHNT; CDR2 reads YYREEE (reference sequence). The CDR3 has 15 amino acids. The CDR3 nucleotides read TGTGCCAGCAGCTTGGACAGGCTTACGAGCTACGAGCAGTACTTC. Translation: CASSLDRLTSYEQYF. The variable domain in full, completed from reference TRBV5-4 and TRBJ2-7, reads ETGVTQSPTHLIKTRGQQVTLRCSSQSGHNTVSWYQQALGQGPQFIFQYYREEENGRGNFPPRFSGLQFPNYSSELNVNALELDDSALYLCASSLDRLTSYEQYFGPGTRLTVT.

The genes are TRBV24-1 and TRBJ2-5, with D tentatively TRBD1 (6 bases). The CDR3 loop spans 16 amino acids. CDR1 is KGHDR and CDR2 is SFDVKD in the germline V gene. Between the trimmed V and J ends, which lost 3 bases and 3 bases, there was a span of 16 bases. CDR3 nucleotides: TGTGCCACCAGTGATCCTACAGGGAATGAAGAAGAGACCCAGTACTTC. Its translation: CATSDPTGNEEETQYF.

The gene calls are TRBV4-1 and TRBJ2-5, with 11 bases matching TRBD2. CDR3 length equals 16 residues. The germline gives CDR1 MGHRA, CDR2 YSYEKL. Unmatched junction bases numbered 4, after V lost 3 bases and J lost 1 base. CDR3 DNA sequence: TGCGCCAGCAGCCAGCCCGGACTAGCGGGCCAAGAGACCCAGTACTTC. It is translated as CASSQPGLAGQETQYF.

The chain recombines TRBV11-3 with TRBJ2-1; 9 positions match TRBD1. The length of the CDR3 is 15 residues. The junction had 11 bases not matched to a gene; V was cut back by 5 bases and J by 9 bases. CDR1 is SGHNT and CDR2 is YENEEA in the germline V gene. CDR3 sequence reads: CASSRTGVVMSEQFF. In DNA form, the CDR3 reads TGTGCCAGCAGCCGGACAGGGGTAGTGATGAGTGAGCAGTTCTTC. Variable domain in full (rest from reference TRBV11-3 and TRBJ2-1): EAGVVQSPRYKIIEKKQPVAFWCNPISGHNTLYWYLQNLGQGPELLIRYENEEAVDDSQLPKDRFSAERLKGVDSTLKIQPAELGDSAVYLCASSRTGVVMSEQFFGPGTRLTVL.

Concerning this clone: This specimen includes other DNA sequences encoding the same CDR3. V is TRBV7-3 and J is TRBJ2-1, with a possible D match to TRBD2 (5 bases). With 0 bases removed from V and 6 bases from J, the gap between germline ends came to 6 bases. Per germline, CDR1 SGHTA and CDR2 FQGTGA. This CDR3 has 13 residues. The CDR3 nucleotides are TGTGCCAGCAGCTTAACTCGGGGCAATGAGCAGTTCTTC. Amino acid sequence: CASSLTRGNEQFF.

The table lists this clone with many counts. The chain recombines TRBV3-1 (or the pseudogene TRBV3-2) with TRBJ1-2; 8 bases fit TRBD1. The germline V gene has CDR1 LGHDT and CDR2 YNNKEL (reference sequence). V lost 6 bases to trimming and J lost 3 bases; unmatched junction nucleotides: 3. The length of the CDR3 is 13 residues. CDR3 sequence: CASRRGQDYGYTF. For the CDR3, the DNA is TGTGCCAGCAGGCGGGGACAGGACTATGGCTACACCTTC.

This chain links TRBV30 with TRBJ2-5; 8 positions match TRBD2. The ends lost 5 bases at V and 4 bases at J; junction bases unmatched: 9. CDR1 is GTSNPN and CDR2 is SVGIG in the germline V gene (reference sequence). CDR3 length: 14 amino acids. The DNA for the CDR3 is TGTGCCTGGGTTAACCCGGGACTAGGAGAGACCCAGTACTTC. It yields the protein CAWVNPGLGETQYF.

This rearrangement joins TRBV3-1 (or the pseudogene TRBV3-2) to TRBJ1-4; TRBD1 matches 7 bases. Per germline, CDR1 LGHDT and CDR2 YNNKEL (reference sequence). CDR3 length: 14 amino acids. The ends lost 5 bases at V and 8 bases at J; junction bases unmatched: 8. CDR3 sequence reads: CASSTGTVREKLFF. The CDR3 region has the DNA TGTGCCAGCAGCACCGGGACAGTAAGAGAAAAACTGTTTTTT.

This chain links TRBV11-2 with TRBJ2-7; D possibly corresponds to TRBD1 (7 bases). This CDR3 region has 14 residues. The germline V gene has CDR1 SGHAT and CDR2 FQNNGV. V was cut by 2 bases and J by 7 bases, with 15 bases left in between. The CDR3 loop reads CASSLSEGAGEQYF. The CDR3, as DNA: TGTGCCAGCAGCTTATCGGAGGGGGCAGGGGAGCAGTACTTC.

This sequence joins TRBV19 and TRBJ1-2; 8 nucleotides align to TRBD1. In germline, CDR1 is LNHDA, CDR2 SQIVND (reference sequence). This CDR3 is built from 17 residues. J lost 8 bases, V lost 6 bases, and 20 bases had no gene match. This CDR3 is CASRMKTGETFIGGYTF. Here the CDR3 DNA reads TGTGCCAGTAGGATGAAGACAGGGGAGACTTTTATCGGAGGCTACACCTTC.